These 24 T cell receptor beta chains originate from one sample sequenced in a study of shared clonotypes between healthy human individuals. Data came from immunoSEQ multiplex PCR; TCRdb stores just in-frame clones and leaves some out. Among around 1,100,000 clones listed, about 72% were seen once. Specimen: memory CD4+ T cells from PBMCs. Subset noted: CD45RA-negative fraction. Receptor source: a young man in good health. Some clones in this sample may be carry-over from other donors' samples.

This clone was counted a single time. A much larger clone differs by one base, so this may be a read error. The same CDR3 arises from other DNA sequences in this sample as well. Written as DNA, the CDR3 is TGTGCCAGCAGGGCCACAGATACGCAGTATTTT. This codes for CASRATDTQYF. The chain joins TRBV2 to TRBJ2-3; D gene ambiguous. V was clipped by 6 bases and J by 2 bases, with 3 bases between them. Germline V CDR1 and CDR2: SNHLY, FYNNEI. This CDR3 is built from 11 residues.

This clone turned up a few times. The V and J genes are TRBV18 and TRBJ1-2, with no clear D. Germline V gives CDR1 KGHSH, CDR2 LQKENI. The CDR3 is made up of 13 amino acids. The ends were cut back, 1 base at V and 1 base at J, with 4 bases in the middle. The CDR3 loop reads CASSPQDNYGYTF. The CDR3 region has the DNA TGTGCCAGCTCACCACAGGATAACTATGGCTACACCTTC.

V is TRBV20-1 and J is TRBJ1-2, with D uncertain. The germline V gene encodes CDR1 DFQATT and CDR2 SNEGSKA (reference sequence). The V gene lost 6 bases and the J gene lost 8 bases, with 7 bases spanning the gap. This CDR3 has 9 amino acids. In nucleotides, the CDR3 is TGCAGTGCCGGAAGGGGCTACACCTTC. The encoded protein is CSAGRGYTF.

This chain joins TRBV2 and TRBJ2-3; 8 nucleotides agree with TRBD2. The CDR3 totals 15 residues. Germline assignment: CDR1 SNHLY and CDR2 FYNNEI. J gave up 5 bases and V 2 bases, and 6 bases lay outside the gene matches. Here the CDR3 DNA reads TGTGCCAGCAGTGAATTGGGGCTAGCGGGAGATACGCAGTATTTT. As protein: CASSELGLAGDTQYF.

This clone was found once. The chain employs TRBV5-1 and TRBJ2-7, with a possible D match to TRBD1 (5 bases). Looked up from germline, CDR1 is SGHRS and CDR2 is YFSETQ. The germline V and J ends were trimmed by 0 bases and 9 bases, with 10 bases remaining between them. The CDR3 loop spans 12 amino acids. CDR3 protein: CASSLEGEAQYF. In DNA form, the CDR3 reads TGCGCCAGCAGCTTGGAAGGGGAAGCGCAGTACTTC.

The chain couples TRBV5-1 to TRBJ2-7; 8 positions match TRBD2. Germline V gives CDR1 SGHRS, CDR2 YFSETQ. The CDR3 contains 17 residues. V trimming: 0 bases; J trimming: 1 base; junction bases outside the gene matches: 9. Written as DNA, the CDR3 is TGCGCCAGCAGCTTGGCCGGCGGAGCGGGGGATTCCTACGAGCAGTACTTC. Translated: CASSLAGGAGDSYEQYF.

This sequence joins TRBV10-1 and TRBJ2-2; D is possibly TRBD2 (5 bases). Per germline, CDR1 WNHNN and CDR2 SYGVQD (reference sequence). Trimming took off 3 bases at V and 7 bases at J, with 27 bases between the two ends. The CDR3 has 19 residues. The CDR3 loop reads CASSDEVGQPGRGNGELFF. The CDR3 DNA reads as TGCGCCAGCAGTGATGAAGTAGGGCAGCCTGGACGAGGGAACGGGGAGCTGTTTTTT.

The chain is built from TRBV27 and TRBJ1-1; 7 bases align to TRBD1. Losses at the gene ends were 5 bases for V and 0 bases for J; bases not matched to a gene: 12. The germline V gene has CDR1 MNHEY and CDR2 SMNVEV (reference sequence). This CDR3 comprises 17 residues. CDR3 coding DNA: TGTGCCAGCAGTATCTCCAGGGACAGTAATATGAACACTGAAGCTTTCTTT. Translated, it gives CASSISRDSNMNTEAFF.

The gene calls are TRBV27 and TRBJ1-5; D may be TRBD1 (6 bases). CDR1 is MNHEY and CDR2 is SMNVEV in the germline V gene (reference sequence). The CDR3 runs 20 residues. V was clipped by 6 bases and J by 1 base, with 28 bases between them. DNA for the CDR3: TGTGCCAGCAGCTTACACATACGGAGGACAGATGAAGACAGCAATCAGCCCCAGCATTTT. This translates into CASSLHIRRTDEDSNQPQHF.

The chain links TRBV6-1 to TRBJ2-7; 8 bases line up with TRBD2. Germline CDR1 and CDR2: MNHNS and SASEGT. The CDR3 has 15 residues. After removal of 6 bases from V and 3 bases from J, the junction contained 10 bases not matched to a gene. CDR3 sequence: CASRLTGAGGYEQYF. CDR3 nucleotide sequence: TGTGCCAGCAGGCTCACTGGGGCGGGAGGCTACGAGCAGTACTTC.

The CDR3 loop is CASRPTGQGGTEAFF. The CDR3 DNA sequence: TGTGCCAGCAGGCCCACCGGACAGGGGGGAACTGAAGCTTTCTTT. The chain carries TRBV6-4 and TRBJ1-1; 10 bases are a match to TRBD1. After removal of 6 bases from V and 5 bases from J, the junction contained 9 bases not matched to a gene. CDR1 and CDR2 (germline): MRHNA, SNTAGT. The CDR3 has 15 residues.

This clone appeared once. V is TRBV2 and J is TRBJ2-1; no definite D call. This CDR3 spans 15 amino acids. Trimming removed 2 bases at V and 0 bases at J, with 8 bases between. CDR1 is SNHLY, CDR2 FYNNEI, per germline. The CDR3 reads CASSEKSPSYNEQFF. As DNA, the CDR3 is TGTGCCAGCAGTGAAAAGTCCCCCTCCTACAATGAGCAGTTCTTC.

The chain uses TRBV19 and TRBJ2-1; 9 bases map to TRBD1. With 4 bases clipped from V and 9 bases from J, the junction kept 10 bases outside the gene matches. CDR3 length: 15 amino acids. Germline V gene data show CDR1 as LNHDA and CDR2 as SQIVND (reference sequence). The CDR3 sequence: CASSRGTGLGGEQFF. Here the CDR3 DNA reads TGTGCCAGTAGTAGAGGGACAGGGCTTGGTGGTGAGCAGTTCTTC.

This clone was observed a few times. The chain joins TRBV19 to TRBJ1-5; D call uncertain. Between the trimmed V and J ends, which lost 4 bases and 0 bases, there was a span of 10 bases. CDR3 size: 15 residues. The germline gives CDR1 LNHDA, CDR2 SQIVND (reference sequence). The CDR3 DNA reads TGTGCCAGTAGTACCACCACAGCTAGCAATCAGCCCCAGCATTTT. It is translated as CASSTTTASNQPQHF.

CDR3 loop: CASSQLGESGTSYNEQFF. The DNA for the CDR3 is TGCGCCAGCAGCCAACTAGGAGAAAGCGGGACCTCCTACAATGAGCAGTTCTTC. This chain uses TRBV5-1 with TRBJ2-1; 7 bases fit TRBD2. The CDR3 runs 18 residues. Germline V gene sequence: CDR1 SGHRS, CDR2 YFSETQ. V was pared by 4 bases and J by 0 bases, with 13 bases of the junction left unmatched. The full variable domain, in which reference TRBV5-1 and TRBJ2-1 provide the parts outside the CDR3, is KAGVTQTPRYLIKTRGQQVTLSCSPISGHRSVSWYQQTPGQGLQFLFEYFSETQRNKGNFPGRFSGRQFSNSRSEMNVSTLELGDSALYLCASSQLGESGTSYNEQFFGPGTRLTVL.

The V call is TRBV28, the J call TRBJ2-3; 11 bases line up with TRBD2. CDR1 MDHEN and CDR2 SYDVKM come from the germline V gene. The CDR3 is 15 amino acids. Trimming at V came to 5 bases and at J to 2 bases, leaving 3 bases not matched to a gene. The CDR3 loop is CASSTSGSFTDTQYF. In DNA, the CDR3 is TGTGCCAGCAGTACTAGCGGGAGCTTCACAGATACGCAGTATTTT.

The chain has TRBV19 and TRBJ1-4; D is undetermined. Trimming removed 4 bases from V and 8 bases from J, with 11 bases in between. The germline V gene has CDR1 LNHDA and CDR2 SQIVND (reference sequence). The CDR3 is 13 amino acids. CDR3 nucleotides: TGTGCCAGTAGTAAGGACTGGACGGAAAAACTGTTTTTT. It is translated as CASSKDWTEKLFF.

The V gene is TRBV15, the J gene TRBJ2-7, with D perhaps matching TRBD2 (5 bases). V was clipped by 1 base and J by 3 bases, with 10 bases between them. The CDR3 has 14 amino acids. Germline CDR1 LNHNV, CDR2 YYDKDF (reference sequence). The CDR3 nucleotides read TGTGCCACCAGCAGAGGGGAGTCCGTCTACGAGCAGTACTTC. It encodes CATSRGESVYEQYF.

The sample holds a few counts of this clone. Within the sample, other DNA sequences also encode this same CDR3. V usage is TRBV5-1 and J usage is TRBJ1-5; D not resolved. V gave up 0 bases and J gave up 4 bases, with 8 bases separating them. The CDR3 is 14 amino acids. Germline lookup yields CDR1 SGHRS and CDR2 YFSETQ. In DNA, the CDR3 is TGCGCCAGCAGCTTGGGGACGGGGAATCAGCCCCAGCATTTT. Its protein is CASSLGTGNQPQHF. Combining the CDR3 with reference TRBV5-1 and TRBJ1-5 gives the whole variable domain KAGVTQTPRYLIKTRGQQVTLSCSPISGHRSVSWYQQTPGQGLQFLFEYFSETQRNKGNFPGRFSGRQFSNSRSEMNVSTLELGDSALYLCASSLGTGNQPQHFGDGTRLSIL.

This clone was counted a few times. This rearrangement joins TRBV6-4 to TRBJ2-1; TRBD1 matches 9 bases. V gave up 4 bases and J gave up 5 bases; unmatched junction bases: 12. Germline V gene sequence: CDR1 MRHNA, CDR2 SNTAGT. The CDR3 runs to 17 residues. CDR3: CASSGGTGLGLDNEQFF. DNA for the CDR3: TGTGCCAGCAGTGGCGGGACAGGGCTTGGTTTGGACAATGAGCAGTTCTTC.

This clone was seen a single time. This chain connects TRBV5-1 to TRBJ1-4, with D tentatively TRBD1 (5 bases). This CDR3 comprises 14 residues. CDR1 SGHRS and CDR2 YFSETQ come from the germline V gene. Trimming pared 3 bases from V and 11 bases from J, leaving 17 bases between. The CDR3 nucleotides are TGCGCCAGCAGCTGGGACTCCAACTCGGGGAAACTGTTTTTT. It is translated as CASSWDSNSGKLFF.

The gene calls are TRBV28 and TRBJ1-5; D is uncertain. Trimming left V 6 bases short and J 0 bases short, with 9 bases between. CDR1 is MDHEN, CDR2 SYDVKM, per germline. The length of the CDR3 is 14 residues. In DNA, the CDR3 is TGTGCCAGCAGCCCCCCAGGTAGCAATCAGCCCCAGCATTTT. Translated, it gives CASSPPGSNQPQHF.

As concerns this clone: Other DNA variants within this sample encode the same CDR3. The chain is built from TRBV10-3 and TRBJ2-7; D call uncertain. This CDR3 has 11 residues. Germline V gives CDR1 ENHRY, CDR2 SYGVKD. Trimming took off 4 bases at V and 2 bases at J, with 3 bases between the two ends. Here the CDR3 DNA reads TGTGCCATCAGTGGAACCTACGAGCAGTACTTC. Protein: CAISGTYEQYF.

The chain couples TRBV5-5 to TRBJ1-3, with 7 bases lining up with TRBD1. The CDR3 spans 18 residues. Looked up from germline, CDR1 is SGHKS and CDR2 is YYEKEE (reference sequence). Losses at the gene ends were 0 bases for V and 2 bases for J; bases not matched to a gene: 11. The DNA of the CDR3 is TGTGCCAGCAGCTTGGCTTGGGGAGGGACAGCGGCTGGAAACACCATATATTTT. It specifies CASSLAWGGTAAGNTIYF.